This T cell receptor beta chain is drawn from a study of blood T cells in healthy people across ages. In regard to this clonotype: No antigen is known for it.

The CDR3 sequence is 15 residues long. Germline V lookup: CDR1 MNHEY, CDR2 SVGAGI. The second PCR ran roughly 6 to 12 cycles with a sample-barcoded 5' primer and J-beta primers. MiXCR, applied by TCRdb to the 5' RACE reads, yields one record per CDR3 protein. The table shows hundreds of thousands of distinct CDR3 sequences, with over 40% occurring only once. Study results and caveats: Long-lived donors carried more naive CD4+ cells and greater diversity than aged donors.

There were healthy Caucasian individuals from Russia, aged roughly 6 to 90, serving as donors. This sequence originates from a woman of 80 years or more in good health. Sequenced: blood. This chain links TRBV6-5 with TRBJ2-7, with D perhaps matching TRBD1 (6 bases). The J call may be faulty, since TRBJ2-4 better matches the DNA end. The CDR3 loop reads CASSYTQIQGNIQYF. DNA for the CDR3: TGTGCCAGCAGTTACACCCAAATTCAGGGGAACATTCAGTACTTC.